These 3 T cell receptor beta chains came from one sample sequenced in a study of shared clonotypes between healthy human individuals. Repertoires were generated with immunoSEQ multiplex PCR, while TCRdb's copy carries only in-frame clones and drops some. This table holds more than 2 million clones, under 97% found once. Input material: naive CD4+ T cells sorted from blood. Regarding subset: CD45RA+ positively selected. Receptors originate from a young man in good health.

The V gene is TRBV6-1, the J gene TRBJ2-5; 10 nucleotides agree with TRBD1. The germline CDR1 and CDR2 sequences are MNHNS and SASEGT. This CDR3 has 14 amino acids. With V trimmed by 5 bases and J by 4 bases, 4 bases remained unmatched. CDR3 DNA sequence: TGTGCCAGCAGTTATGGGACAGGGGTAGAGACCCAGTACTTC. Its protein is CASSYGTGVETQYF.

The rearrangement joins TRBV2 to TRBJ1-1; D possibly corresponds to TRBD1 (6 bases). The CDR3 spans 15 residues. V was trimmed by 4 bases and J by 0 bases, leaving 12 bases between them. Germline-derived CDR1 and CDR2 are SNHLY and FYNNEI. The CDR3: CASSGGGALNTEAFF. Written as DNA, the CDR3 is TGTGCCAGCAGTGGTGGGGGGGCATTGAACACTGAAGCTTTCTTT. Using reference TRBV2 and TRBJ1-1 for the parts outside the CDR3, the full variable domain is EPEVTQTPSHQVTQMGQEVILRCVPISNHLYFYWYRQILGQKVEFLVSFYNNEISEKSEIFDDQFSVERPDGSNFTLKIRSTKLEDSAMYFCASSGGGALNTEAFFGQGTRLTVV.

V usage is TRBV4-1 and J usage is TRBJ1-2; D might be TRBD1 (5 bases). The CDR3 runs 14 residues. CDR1 and CDR2 from the germline V gene are MGHRA and YSYEKL. The germline V and J ends were trimmed by 3 bases and 4 bases, with 12 bases remaining between them. CDR3 region: CASSQQTVLYGYTF. The CDR3 DNA is TGCGCCAGCAGCCAGCAGACAGTTCTCTATGGCTACACCTTC.